This is a list of T cell receptor beta chains from one sample in a study of cytomegalovirus exposure and HLA in healthy donors. Data came from immunoSEQ multiplex PCR; TCRdb stores just in-frame clones and leaves some out. The sample lists approximately 300,000 clones; just under 85% were seen once. The sequencing sample was made of PBMCs. The source of these receptors is a woman aged 40 to 50 in good health and CMV-seropositive. The CDR3 runs from the conserved cysteine through the conserved F or W. Fields, in order: D gene, J gene, V gene, clone size, CDR3 DNA, CDR3 protein. A D gene is named only where the DNA matches it firmly. A row's size may be missing; if present it is once, few, many or a size class.

-	TRBJ2-5	TRBV5-1	-	TGCGCCAGCAGCTACGGCGGCGAGGCCCAGTACTTC	CASSYGGEAQYF
-	TRBJ2-7	TRBV5-4	-	TGTGCCAGCAGCTCCGCCTACGAGCAGTACTTC	CASSSAYEQYF
-	TRBJ2-1	TRBV30	-	TGTGCCTGCAATCTGGCGGGACGCTACAATGAGCAGTTCTTC	CACNLAGRYNEQFF
TRBD2	TRBJ2-1	TRBV7-3	few	TGTGCCAGCAGCTCCCCCTTAGCGGGGTCCAATGAGCAGTTCTTC	CASSSPLAGSNEQFF
-	TRBJ2-6	TRBV11-2	few	TGTGCCAGCAGCTCCCAGGGGAGCTCTGGGGCCAACGTCCTGACTTTC	CASSSQGSSGANVLTF
TRBD2	TRBJ2-7	TRBV30	few	TGTGCCTGGAGGACAAAAGGACTAGCGGTATACGAGCAGTACTTC	CAWRTKGLAVYEQYF
TRBD1	TRBJ2-7	TRBV19	-	TGTGCCAGTAGTTCCTCGGGACAGGGCACCTACGAGCAGTACTTC	CASSSSGQGTYEQYF
TRBD1	TRBJ1-4	TRBV28	-	TGTGCCAGCAGTTCACCAATGGCAGGGACAGGGTCTTTT	CASSSPMAGTGSF
-	TRBJ1-6	TRBV18	once	TGTGCCAGCTCACCACTCGAAACAGCCTATAATTCACCCCTCCACTTT	CASSPLETAYNSPLHF
-	TRBJ1-5	TRBV30	few	TGTGCCTGGAACAGGGACAATCAGCCCCAGCATTTT	CAWNRDNQPQHF
TRBD1	TRBJ2-3	TRBV10-3	-	TGTGCCATCAATTCAGGACAGGCTAGCACAGATACGCAGTATTTT	CAINSGQASTDTQYF
-	TRBJ1-5	TRBV7-6	-	TGTGCCAGCAGCCTGGTGGCAGGGCATCAGCCCCAGCATTTT	CASSLVAGHQPQHF
TRBD1	TRBJ1-2	TRBV29-1	-	TGCAGCGATATGAAATGGGACAGGGGGAACTATGGCTACACCTTC	CSDMKWDRGNYGYTF
TRBD1	TRBJ2-7	TRBV28	-	TGTGCCAGCAGTACCGGCGGGACAGGGGACCACGAGCAGTACTTC	CASSTGGTGDHEQYF
-	TRBJ2-7	TRBV30	-	TGTGCCTGGAGTGTACTAGAAGGGCCCTACGAGCAGTACTTC	CAWSVLEGPYEQYF
-	TRBJ1-5	TRBV4-1	-	TGCGCCAGCAGCCAGGATAAGTGGGCAGGGGTTAATCAGCCCCAGCATTTT	CASSQDKWAGVNQPQHF
-	TRBJ1-5	TRBV15	-	TGTGCCACCAGCAGGGGAGGGGCTTTGGAGCCCCAGCATTTT	CATSRGGALEPQHF
-	TRBJ2-5	TRBV30	-	TGTGCCTGGAGTGTACCGGGTAGCGAGGAGACCCAGTACTTC	CAWSVPGSEETQYF
-	TRBJ2-7	TRBV5-6	-	TGTGCCAGCAGCCCCGACCCGGGGAGTGGCCACGAGCAGTACTTC	CASSPDPGSGHEQYF
TRBD1	TRBJ2-1	TRBV19	-	TGTGCCAGTAGTGGCAGGACAGGGCTCCTTTACAATGAGCAGTTCTTC	CASSGRTGLLYNEQFF
-	TRBJ2-5	TRBV30	-	TGTGCCTGGACTAGAAACTTACAAGAGACCCAGTACTTC	CAWTRNLQETQYF
-	TRBJ1-5	TRBV19	-	TGTGCCAGTAGTGGTCGCGGGGGAGGTAGCAATCAGCCCCAGCATTTT	CASSGRGGGSNQPQHF
TRBD1	TRBJ1-5	TRBV10-1	-	TGCGCCAGCAGCCCCGGACAGGATCAGCCCCAGCATTTT	CASSPGQDQPQHF
-	TRBJ1-2	TRBV5-4	-	TGTGCCAGCAGCTCTAGGGGCTGGGACTCTGGCTATGGCTACACCTTC	CASSSRGWDSGYGYTF
-	TRBJ2-3	TRBV28	-	TGTGCCAGCAGCTTCCGGGACTGGAGCACAGATACGCAGTATTTT	CASSFRDWSTDTQYF
-	TRBJ1-1	TRBV19	-	TGTGCCAGTAGTATAAGCGCGGCGAACACTGAAGCTTTCTTT	CASSISAANTEAFF
TRBD2	TRBJ2-7	TRBV6-1	-	TGTGCCAGCAGTGAAGTAAGGAGGATAGCGGGCGAGTATAGCTACGAGCAGTACTTC	CASSEVRRIAGEYSYEQYF
TRBD2	TRBJ2-1	TRBV15	-	TGTGCCACCAGCAGAGCAGGACTAGCGGGATATGAGCAGTTCTTC	CATSRAGLAGYEQFF
-	TRBJ1-2	TRBV28	-	TGTGCCAGCAGTTATACAGGAAACTATGGCTACACCTTC	CASSYTGNYGYTF
-	TRBJ1-1	TRBV18	-	TGTGCCAGCTCACCAGGAGTTGAAGCTTTCTTT	CASSPGVEAFF
-	TRBJ1-2	TRBV14	few	TGTGCCAGCAGCCAAAACAGAAACTATGGCTACACCTTC	CASSQNRNYGYTF
-	TRBJ1-6	TRBV14	-	TGTGCCAGCAGCCCCGGGTCGAGCTCCTATAATTCACCCCTCCACTTT	CASSPGSSSYNSPLHF